These T cell receptor beta chains were read from a single sample in a study of cytomegalovirus exposure and HLA in healthy donors. Sequencing was performed with immunoSEQ multiplex PCR; in TCRdb, only in-frame clones are kept and a portion is missing. This table holds roughly 160,000 clones, 60% to 80% found once. Specimen: PBMCs. Source of these receptors: a man over 45 in good health and CMV-seropositive. CDR3s leave out the opening cysteine and the closing phenylalanine or tryptophan.

V gene	J gene	CDR3 protein
TRBV27	TRBJ2-3	ASSLSYRGSSNTQY
TRBV7-9	TRBJ2-7	ASEGLEYEQY
TRBV4-1	TRBJ2-2	ASSQVHVPNTGELF
TRBV6-1	TRBJ2-3	ASSVTGVSTDTQY
TRBV30	TRBJ1-1	AWSVLEGTEAF
TRBV30	TRBJ1-5	ASGVGQPQH
TRBV4-3	TRBJ2-1	ASSPGLAGGPRYNEQF
TRBV5-4	TRBJ2-7	ASSLAGTGAVQEQY
TRBV7-6	TRBJ1-3	ASSLGTATLWNTIY
TRBV11-2	TRBJ2-7	ASSPGTGGPYEQY
TRBV19	TRBJ1-6	ASSSGVGSFNSPLH
TRBV7-9	TRBJ2-7	ASSGESYEQY
TRBV28	TRBJ2-1	ASNSLPYNEQF
TRBV6-4	TRBJ2-1	ASSDSMGGPGEQF
TRBV5-1	TRBJ1-2	ASSLAPAGEGYT
TRBV15	TRBJ1-3	ATSRDDRVSGNTIY
TRBV4-3	TRBJ2-7	ASSQGYILGAGGIDEQY
TRBV6-5	TRBJ2-1	ASSSGLAGNEQF
TRBV9	TRBJ1-6	ASRKGSNSPLH
TRBV6-1	TRBJ1-5	ATYPGANQPQH
TRBV4-1	TRBJ1-4	ASSQVQAVRRTATNEKLF
TRBV11-2	TRBJ2-2	ASSLTGEIRELF
TRBV5-1	TRBJ2-5	ASSGLWGGSSETQY
TRBV30	TRBJ2-5	AWTPGGETQY
TRBV7-2	TRBJ2-7	ASSPPGGRVQY
TRBV20-1	TRBJ2-3	SASHTDTQY
TRBV28	-	ATWDRINEQY
TRBV6-5	TRBJ2-7	ASSYHATGSEQY
TRBV30	TRBJ2-7	AWSKPTGQGTYEQY